This T cell receptor beta chain was obtained from a study of shared clonotypes between healthy human individuals. General study results and limits: Estimated richness was generally greater in naive than memory subsets.

The CDR3 extends over 14 amino acids. Germline V gene lookup returns CDR1 MNHEY and CDR2 SMNVEV (reference sequence). Between the trimmed V and J ends, which lost 2 bases and 4 bases, there was a span of 11 bases. Notes on this clone: The antigen remains undetermined.

TCRdb's copy holds only in-frame clones and misses some; the assay was immunoSEQ multiplex PCR. Among about 1,900,000 clones listed, over 85% were seen once. Terminally differentiated effector memory CD45RA+ cells were excluded by CCR7 positive selection of CD45RO-negative cells. The chain combines TRBV27 with TRBJ1-2; D perhaps matches TRBD1 (5 bases). Sequences were obtained from naive CD8+ T cells sorted from blood. The sequence was collected from a man aged 18-30 years in good health. The CDR3 region has the DNA TGTGCCAGCAGTTTAAAAGGGGAAGGCTATGGCTACACCTTC. This translates into CASSLKGEGYGYTF.